The present TCR beta chain was sequenced within a study of T cells in Graves' hyperthyroidism and ophthalmopathy. Individuals with ophthalmopathy presented a Clinical Activity Score of at least 3, a NOSPECS grade of at least 4 and a duration under 3 months. Exclusions: uncontrolled infection, other autoimmune disease, pregnancy, lactation. Diagnoses used clinical symptoms, serum thyroxine and TRAb, thyroid ultrasound and orbital computed tomography. Extraction of PBMCs used under 13 ml of fresh peripheral blood. CDR1 and CDR2 from the germline V gene are SGHRS and YFSETQ. This CDR3 contains 15 residues. V gave up 0 bases and J gave up 6 bases, with 13 bases separating them. What was amplified from RNA transcripts were TCR beta CDR3 regions. TCR CDR3 regions were first amplified by RT-PCR with HTBI primers. TCRdb passed the multiplex PCR reads through MiXCR, listing each CDR3 protein once. The data contain about 400,000 distinct CDR3 sequences, about 14% of them singletons.

This clonotype was observed a handful of times. Sequenced input: blood. This TCR derives from a man over 45 with Graves' ophthalmopathy. The rearrangement joins TRBV5-1 to TRBJ1-5; possible D gene TRBD1, 6 bases. Here the CDR3 DNA reads TGCGCCAGCAGCTTGGACGGGGGGCGTTTTCAGCCCCAGCATTTT. This encodes CASSLDGGRFQPQHF.